This T cell receptor (beta chain) stems from a study of blood T cell repertoires in COVID-19 (dated by TCRdb to 2019 to 2021). Describing the broader study: Samples from collaborators originated in the United States, Italy and Spain and spanned both the acute and convalescent phases of COVID-19. The prospective study material was composed of cDNA or gDNA derived from T cells, B-cell-depleted T cells, or PBMCs. Deeply sampled blood TCRbeta repertoires from subjects exposed to, actively infected with, or recovered from COVID-19 were included in the dataset. The repertoires were released in a freely available public database intended as a resource for research on the immune response to SARS-CoV-2. Samples came from the ongoing ImmuneRACE study (first 160 participants) plus 1,254 subjects from 6 global collaborators. A de-identified subject ID, COVID-19 status, age in years and sex were almost always included in the sample metadata. Where available, HLA class I and class II types were taken from metadata supplied by the sample provider and were not determined by assay-based typing.

Overall study outcomes, separate from this receptor: How much clinical and demographic metadata was included differed by source and by participant, and the metadata was provided uncurated.

TCRbeta CDR3 regions were amplified from genomic DNA using the immunoSEQ Assay, a bias-controlled multiplex PCR. Per the original workflow: Within the assay, amplification of reference gene primers was used to estimate how many nucleated cells each sample contained. To quantify the absolute abundance of each unique TCRbeta CDR3 rearrangement, sequence reads were collapsed and filtered. For each sample, productive Simpson clonality was calculated as the square root of Simpson's diversity index over productive rearrangements. Drawn from immuneACCESS, this table holds only the in-frame rearrangements with V and J called that TCRdb kept. Clones are partly lost; checked studies trace under half to an unresolved V gene and leave the rest unexplained. V and J calls and clone size come straight from that table; D and trimming were deduced from the DNA. This sample has roughly 50,000 clones in its table, and over 70% of those were observed once. The ten largest account for about 15% of the sample.

Whole blood was collected in K2EDTA tubes by collaborating institutions according to the institutions' own protocols. For TCRbeta analysis, collaborator samples were shipped as frozen whole blood, as isolated PBMCs, or as DNA extracted from either sample type. The table lists this clone with a count of one. Its antigen is still unknown. Base qualities are missing; no much larger clone stands one base away. Inclusive of the bounding cysteine and phenylalanine, the CDR3 is 15 residues long. Kept here is only the CDR3 DNA, which spans 45 bases and is read in frame from base 1. A distance of 9 bases separates the germline ends of V and J, which lose 1 base and 2 bases respectively. The germline V gene gives CDR1 as SGHNT and CDR2 as YENEEA.

The chain is encoded by TRBV11-3 joined to TRBJ1-3, with TRBD1 as a weak D call on 5 bases. The sequence was collected from a human donor with active or convalescent COVID-19. The donor label of this sample is uncertain. Sequencing was performed on peripheral blood. This receptor carries the CDR3 CASSLAGGAGNTIYF. The DNA sequence reads TGTGCCAGCAGCTTAGCCGGAGGGGCTGGAAACACCATATATTTT.